This T cell receptor beta chain was obtained from a study of human T cells and chemical hapten exposure. The library tagged each cDNA molecule with unique molecular identifiers. TCRdb re-called the RACE reads through MiXCR, storing one row per CDR3 protein. This sample yields tens of thousands of distinct CDR3 sequences, of which about 8.7% are seen a single time; about 1.4% belongs to the top ten. Specified time point: healthy volunteer bleed at 6 weeks. Unfractionated whole blood was the source of the extracted total RNA. The sample was whole blood. The clonotype originates from a male donor in good health. Some clones in this sample may be carry-over from other donors' samples.

The CDR3 bases are TGTGCCAGCATCCTTCTCGGAGCAATCCAAGAGACCCAGTACTTC. Its protein product is CASILLGAIQETQYF. This chain joins TRBV6-1 and TRBJ2-5; D is unresolved. CDR1 is MNHNS and CDR2 is SASEGT in the germline V gene. The CDR3 covers 15 residues. Trimming pared 7 bases from V and 1 base from J, leaving 16 bases between.